This T cell receptor beta chain was documented in a study of blood T cell repertoires in COVID-19. Whole-study context: From T cells, B-cell-depleted T cells, or PBMCs came the material, which was cDNA or gDNA.

In the authors' methods: Estimates of nucleated cell counts were drawn from the amplification of reference gene primers. Clones were read by immunoSEQ multiplex PCR, and TCRdb kept only the in-frame ones, dropping some. That table is the source of V, J and clone size, and D and trimming were worked out from the DNA. Found here are 200,000 to 250,000 clones, 65% to 90% of them singletons; the top ten hold 9.7%. The CDR3 totals 14 residues. CDR1 and CDR2 (germline): SNHLY, FYNNEI. With 7 bases clipped from V and 2 bases from J, the junction kept 7 bases outside the gene matches. The V and J genes are TRBV2 and TRBJ2-7, with 8 bases identical to TRBD2. This sequence originates from a man between 50 and 59 years old with active or convalescent COVID-19. Sequencing was carried out using peripheral blood. The CDR3 DNA sequence: TGTGCCAGCACCGGACTAGCTGCAACCTACGAGCAGTACTTC. Its protein product is CASTGLAATYEQYF. The full variable domain, rest sourced from reference TRBV2 and TRBJ2-7, is EPEVTQTPSHQVTQMGQEVILRCVPISNHLYFYWYRQILGQKVEFLVSFYNNEISEKSEIFDDQFSVERPDGSNFTLKIRSTKLEDSAMYFCASTGLAATYEQYFGPGTRLTVT.